This entry lists 20 T cell receptor beta chains sequenced from one sample in a study of T-cell reconstitution after alpha-beta-depleted transplantation in children. A TCRbeta library incorporating unique molecular identifiers was prepared. TCRdb re-analysed the PCR reads in MiXCR, keeping a single row per CDR3 protein. The sample records about 340,000 distinct CDR3 sequences, 10% to 15% being singletons. The sample consisted of PBMCs, taken from the stem cell graft. These TCRs come from a human donor who donated a stem cell graft to a child with Fanconi anemia.

This clonotype showed up just a few times. This rearrangement joins TRBV27 to TRBJ2-1, with D possibly TRBD2 on 5 matching bases. The CDR3 is made up of 12 amino acids. Germline V gene sequence: CDR1 MNHEY, CDR2 SMNVEV (reference sequence). Trimming cost V 7 bases and J 15 bases, with 19 bases left between them. The CDR3 DNA reads as TGTGCCAGCACCCCTAGCCGGCGTAAGGGGTTCTTC. Protein sequence: CASTPSRRKGFF.

The chain recombines TRBV20-1 with TRBJ2-2; 9 bases line up with TRBD1. Losses at the gene ends were 6 bases for V and 5 bases for J; bases not matched to a gene: 7. The CDR3 contains 14 residues. The V gene's germline CDR1 is DFQATT and CDR2 SNEGSKA (reference sequence). In DNA form, the CDR3 reads TGCAGTGCGCAACAGGGGGCTCTGACCGGGGAGCTGTTTTTT. It translates to CSAQQGALTGELFF.

This clonotype was found many times. The genes are TRBV25-1 and TRBJ1-1; TRBD1 is a possible D gene (6 bases). This CDR3 contains 18 residues. Trimming shortened V by 2 bases and J by 3 bases, and 22 bases separated the two germline ends. Germline V gene lookup returns CDR1 MGHDK and CDR2 SYGVNS. In DNA, the CDR3 is TGTGCCAGCAGTGAAACTCCCCCCGGGCGGGGGGCGGACACTGAAGCTTTCTTT. This encodes CASSETPPGRGADTEAFF. The full variable domain, rest sourced from reference TRBV25-1 and TRBJ1-1, is EADIYQTPRYLVIGTGKKITLECSQTMGHDKMYWYQQDPGMELHLIHYSYGVNSTEKGDLSSESTVSRIRTEHFPLTLESARPSHTSQYLCASSETPPGRGADTEAFFGQGTRLTVV.

The table lists this clonotype with a few counts. The gene calls are TRBV12-3 or TRBV12-4 and TRBJ2-2; D is possibly TRBD1 (6 bases). The CDR3 consists of 13 residues. With 6 bases removed from V and 5 bases from J, the gap between germline ends came to 10 bases. This CDR3 is CASREQGTGELFF. In DNA form, the CDR3 reads TGTGCCAGCAGAGAACAGGGAACCGGGGAGCTGTTTTTT.

This clonotype was found many times. The CDR3 region is CASSIWDSNQPQHF. The CDR3 region has the DNA TGTGCCAGCAGTATATGGGATAGCAATCAGCCCCAGCATTTT. This chain joins TRBV12-3 or TRBV12-4 and TRBJ1-5; D is unresolved. The CDR3 is 14 residues long. V lost 5 bases and J lost 0, with 8 bases in between.

This sequence joins TRBV20-1 and TRBJ2-1; D remains unclear. The length of the CDR3 is 13 residues. Trimming pared 2 bases from V and 6 bases from J, leaving 11 bases between. Germline CDR1 DFQATT, CDR2 SNEGSKA (reference sequence). CDR3 region: CSARSPRGNEQFF. The CDR3 DNA sequence: TGCAGTGCTAGATCTCCCCGAGGCAATGAGCAGTTCTTC.

The chain carries TRBV9 and TRBJ1-1; a weak D match, TRBD1 (5 bases). This CDR3 region has 12 residues. Germline loops: CDR1 SGDLS, CDR2 YYNGEE. Trimming stripped 7 bases from V and 8 bases from J, with 15 bases between. The CDR3 reads CASGATETEAFF. The CDR3, as DNA: TGTGCCAGCGGCGCGACAGAGACGGAAGCTTTCTTT.

The rearrangement links TRBV28 to TRBJ2-3; D remains unclear. Germline V CDR1 and CDR2: MDHEN, SYDVKM. V lost 1 base to trimming and J lost 1 base, with 9 bases between them. The CDR3 has 15 residues. The chain's CDR3 is CASSLFRVRTDTQYF. The CDR3 nucleotides are TGTGCCAGCAGTTTATTTCGGGTTCGCACAGATACGCAGTATTTT. Based on the CDR3 plus reference TRBV28 and TRBJ2-3, the full variable domain is DVKVTQSSRYLVKRTGEKVFLECVQDMDHENMFWYRQDPGLGLRLIYFSYDVKMKEKGDIPEGYSVSREKKERFSLILESASTNQTSMYLCASSLFRVRTDTQYFGPGTRLTVL.

This clonotype has at least ten counts. The chain joins TRBV6-5 to TRBJ2-5; weak D call: TRBD1 (5 bases). This CDR3 has 14 amino acids. Germline V lookup: CDR1 MNHEY, CDR2 SVGAGI. The germline V and J ends were trimmed by 2 bases and 0 bases, with 7 bases remaining between them. The CDR3 here is CASSYDRNQETQYF. CDR3 nucleotide sequence: TGTGCCAGCAGTTACGACAGAAACCAAGAGACCCAGTACTTC.

In its sample, this clonotype was seen many times. V gene TRBV6-2 or TRBV6-3 combines with J gene TRBJ2-7; D unclear. Germline CDR1 MNHEY, CDR2 SVGEGT. The CDR3 spans 14 residues. Trimming took 2 bases from V and 5 from J, leaving 13 bases between them. The CDR3 region is CASSYRDTQDEQYF. In DNA form, the CDR3 reads TGTGCCAGCAGTTACAGGGATACCCAGGACGAGCAGTACTTC.

This clonotype has at least ten counts. The rearrangement uses TRBV25-1 and TRBJ1-1; D remains ambiguous. The CDR3 is made up of 14 amino acids. V lost 5 bases, J lost 6 bases, and 16 bases lay in between. Germline CDR1 reads MGHDK; CDR2 reads SYGVNS. The CDR3 DNA follows: TGTGCCAGCAGTCCAATGGGGAGGTCGGCTGAAGCTTTCTTT. Amino acids: CASSPMGRSAEAFF.

This clonotype was observed a handful of times. The rearrangement uses TRBV28 and TRBJ1-2; the D is unclear. The CDR3 totals 15 residues. With 3 bases removed from V and 4 bases from J, the gap between germline ends came to 15 bases. Germline V gene lookup returns CDR1 MDHEN and CDR2 SYDVKM. The CDR3 DNA reads as TGTGCCAGCAGTTTGGGCGGTGAGGGCGGCTATGGCTACACCTTC. Its protein is CASSLGGEGGYGYTF.

The chain links TRBV7-8 to TRBJ1-5; 11 bases line up with TRBD1. Germline lookup yields CDR1 SGHVS and CDR2 FQNEAQ. Germline trimming cut 4 bases from V and 6 bases from J; bases unmatched to any gene: 8. There are 16 residues in the CDR3. Here the CDR3 DNA reads TGTGCCAGCAGCTACCACCGGGACAGGGGGGGTCAGCCCCAGCATTTT. Translation gives CASSYHRDRGGQPQHF.

This chain connects TRBV28 to TRBJ2-3; no firm D call. Germline CDR1 MDHEN, CDR2 SYDVKM. This CDR3 has 15 residues. The V gene lost 2 bases and the J gene lost 0 bases, with 9 bases spanning the gap. This CDR3 is CASSLNTPSTDTQYF. As DNA, the CDR3 is TGTGCCAGCAGTTTAAACACCCCTAGCACAGATACGCAGTATTTT.

This clonotype was seen ten or more times. The chain links TRBV12-3 or TRBV12-4 to TRBJ2-6; no firm D call. The CDR3 sequence is 13 residues long. V was shortened by 2 bases and J by 6 bases, with 5 bases between the two germline ends. The CDR3 loop is CASSLRLANVLTF. CDR3 sequence (DNA): TGTGCCAGCAGTTTACGTCTGGCCAACGTCCTGACTTTC.

This sequence joins TRBV20-1 and TRBJ2-1; 10 bases align to TRBD2. CDR1 and CDR2 (germline): DFQATT, SNEGSKA (reference sequence). The CDR3 has 16 residues. Trimming cost V 6 bases and J 3 bases; bases outside gene matches: 11. The chain's CDR3 is CSAEYNSGGFYNEQFF. In nucleotides, the CDR3 is TGCAGTGCAGAATATAATAGCGGGGGGTTCTACAATGAGCAGTTCTTC.

Concerning this clonotype itself: A much larger clone is a single base away; this may be a read error. The rearrangement links TRBV7-9 to TRBJ2-1; TRBD1 aligns across 7 bases. The CDR3 is 14 residues long. The ends lost 5 bases at V and 2 bases at J; junction bases unmatched: 3. Germline V gene data show CDR1 as SEHNR and CDR2 as FQNEAQ (reference sequence). Written as DNA, the CDR3 is TGTGCCAGCAGCCGGGACAGCACCTACAATGAGCAGTTCTTC. Translating gives CASSRDSTYNEQFF.

This clonotype was picked up many times. The J gene is TRBJ2-1, the V gene TRBV20-1; D perhaps matches TRBD1 (5 bases). V was trimmed by 6 bases and J by 5 bases, leaving 8 bases between them. The germline gives CDR1 DFQATT, CDR2 SNEGSKA (reference sequence). The CDR3 totals 11 residues. This CDR3 is CSAEQDNEQFF. The CDR3, as DNA: TGCAGTGCCGAACAGGACAATGAGCAGTTCTTC.

The rearrangement links TRBV28 to TRBJ2-7; D is possibly TRBD2 (6 bases). V was cut by 6 bases and J by 2 bases, with 11 bases left in between. Germline values: CDR1 MDHEN, CDR2 SYDVKM. The CDR3 has 13 residues. The CDR3 loop reads CASSSGGTYEQYF. The CDR3 region has the DNA TGTGCCAGCAGCTCCGGGGGAACCTACGAGCAGTACTTC.

This clonotype has more than one count but fewer than ten. This chain joins TRBV5-1 and TRBJ1-5; maybe TRBD1 (5 bases). Germline CDR1 and CDR2: SGHRS and YFSETQ. CDR3 length equals 14 residues. The ends were cut back, 0 bases at V and 3 bases at J, with 7 bases in the middle. This chain's CDR3 is CASSLEGFNQPQHF. DNA for the CDR3: TGCGCCAGCAGCTTGGAGGGGTTCAATCAGCCCCAGCATTTT.